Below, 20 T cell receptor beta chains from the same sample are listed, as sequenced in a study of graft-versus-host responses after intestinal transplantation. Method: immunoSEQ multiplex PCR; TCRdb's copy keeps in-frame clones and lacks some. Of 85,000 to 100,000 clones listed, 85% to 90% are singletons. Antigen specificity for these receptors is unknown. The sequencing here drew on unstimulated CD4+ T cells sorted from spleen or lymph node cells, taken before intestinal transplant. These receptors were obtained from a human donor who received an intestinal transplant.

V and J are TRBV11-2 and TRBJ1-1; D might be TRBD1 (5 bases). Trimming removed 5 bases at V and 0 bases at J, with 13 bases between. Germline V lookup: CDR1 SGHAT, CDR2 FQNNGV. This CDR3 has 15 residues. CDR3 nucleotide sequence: TGTGCCAGCAGCGTCAGTAGGGGTTTGAACACTGAAGCTTTCTTT. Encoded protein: CASSVSRGLNTEAFF.

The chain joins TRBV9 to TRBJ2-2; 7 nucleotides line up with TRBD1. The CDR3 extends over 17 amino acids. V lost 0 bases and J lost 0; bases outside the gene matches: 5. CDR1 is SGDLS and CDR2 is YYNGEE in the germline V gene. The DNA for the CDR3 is TGTGCCAGCAGCGTAGCGCCGGGACAGTCGAACACCGGGGAGCTGTTTTTT. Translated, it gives CASSVAPGQSNTGELFF. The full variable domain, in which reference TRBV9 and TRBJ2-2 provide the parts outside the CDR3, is DSGVTQTPKHLITATGQRVTLRCSPRSGDLSVYWYQQSLDQGLQFLIQYYNGEERAKGNILERFSAQQFPDLHSELNLSSLELGDSALYFCASSVAPGQSNTGELFFGEGSRLTVL.

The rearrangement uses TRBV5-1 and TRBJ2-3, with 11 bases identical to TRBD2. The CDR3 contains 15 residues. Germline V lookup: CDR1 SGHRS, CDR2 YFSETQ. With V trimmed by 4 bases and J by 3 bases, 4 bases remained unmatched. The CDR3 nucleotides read TGCGCCAGCAGCAAACTAGCGGGGGCTACAGATACGCAGTATTTT. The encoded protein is CASSKLAGATDTQYF.

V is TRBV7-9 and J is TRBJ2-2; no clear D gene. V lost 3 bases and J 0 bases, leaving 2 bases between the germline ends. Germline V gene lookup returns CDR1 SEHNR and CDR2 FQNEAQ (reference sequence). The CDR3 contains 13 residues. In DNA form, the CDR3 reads TGTGCCAGCAGCTTCGCGAACACCGGGGAGCTGTTTTTT. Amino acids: CASSFANTGELFF.

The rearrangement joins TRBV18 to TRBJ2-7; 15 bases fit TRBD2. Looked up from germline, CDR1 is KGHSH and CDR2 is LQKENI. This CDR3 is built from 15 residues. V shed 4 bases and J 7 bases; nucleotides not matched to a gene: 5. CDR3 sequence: CASSQGTSGGREQYF. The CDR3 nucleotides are TGTGCCAGCTCACAAGGGACTAGCGGGGGGCGAGAGCAGTACTTC.

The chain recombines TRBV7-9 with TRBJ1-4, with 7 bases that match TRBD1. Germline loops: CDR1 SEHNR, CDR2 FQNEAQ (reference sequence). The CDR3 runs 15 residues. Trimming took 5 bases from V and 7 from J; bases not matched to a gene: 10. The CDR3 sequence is CASSLRGRDSEKLFF. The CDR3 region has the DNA TGTGCCAGCAGCCTACGGGGAAGGGACAGTGAAAAACTGTTTTTT.

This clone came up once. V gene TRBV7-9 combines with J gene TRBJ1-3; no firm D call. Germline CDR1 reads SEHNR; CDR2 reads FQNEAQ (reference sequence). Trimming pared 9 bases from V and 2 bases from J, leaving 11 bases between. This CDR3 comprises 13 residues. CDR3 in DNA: TGTGCCAGAAGCGGGGAGACTGGAAACACCATATATTTT. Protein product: CARSGETGNTIYF.

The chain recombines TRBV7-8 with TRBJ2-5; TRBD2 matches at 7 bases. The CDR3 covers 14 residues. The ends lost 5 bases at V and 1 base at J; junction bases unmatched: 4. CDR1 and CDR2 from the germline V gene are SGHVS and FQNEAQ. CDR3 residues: CASSPRGVQETQYF. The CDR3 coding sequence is TGTGCCAGCAGCCCCCGGGGGGTCCAAGAGACCCAGTACTTC.

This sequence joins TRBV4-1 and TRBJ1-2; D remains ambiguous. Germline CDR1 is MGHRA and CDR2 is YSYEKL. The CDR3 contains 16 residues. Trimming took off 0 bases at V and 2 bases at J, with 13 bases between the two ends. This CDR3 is CASSQDRVTVNYGYTF. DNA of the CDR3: TGCGCCAGCAGCCAAGATCGGGTCACCGTCAACTATGGCTACACCTTC.

This CDR3 reads CASRDRVFGYTF. The CDR3 bases are TGTGCCAGCCGAGACAGGGTTTTTGGCTACACCTTC. This chain joins TRBV2 and TRBJ1-2; 7 bases map to TRBD1. The germline CDR1 and CDR2 sequences are SNHLY and FYNNEI. The CDR3 extends over 12 amino acids. Trimming at V came to 8 bases and at J to 7 bases, leaving 7 bases not matched to a gene.

The CDR3 DNA reads as TGTGCCAGCAGCCAACGTGGGGGGGCCGACAATGAGCAGTTCTTC. This translates into CASSQRGGADNEQFF. The chain recombines TRBV7-3 with TRBJ2-1; the D gene is possibly TRBD2 (7 bases). The germline V gene encodes CDR1 SGHTA and CDR2 FQGTGA. With 5 bases removed from V and 5 bases from J, the gap between germline ends came to 16 bases. The CDR3 consists of 15 residues. Variable domain in full (rest from reference TRBV7-3 and TRBJ2-1): GAGVSQTPSNKVTEKGKYVELRCDPISGHTALYWYRQSLGQGPEFLIYFQGTGAADDSGLPNDRFFAVRPEGSVSTLKIQRTERGDSAVYLCASSQRGGADNEQFFGPGTRLTVL.

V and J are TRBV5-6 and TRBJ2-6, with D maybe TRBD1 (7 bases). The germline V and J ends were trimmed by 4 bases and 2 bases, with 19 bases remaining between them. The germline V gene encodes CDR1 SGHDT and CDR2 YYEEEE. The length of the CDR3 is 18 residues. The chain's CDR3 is CASSIVRRGPAGANVLTF. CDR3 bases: TGTGCCAGCAGCATTGTCCGGAGGGGGCCGGCTGGGGCCAACGTCCTGACTTTC. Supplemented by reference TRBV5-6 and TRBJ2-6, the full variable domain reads DAGVTQSPTHLIKTRGQQVTLRCSPKSGHDTVSWYQQALGQGPQFIFQYYEEEERQRGNFPDRFSGHQFPNYSSELNVNALLLGDSALYLCASSIVRRGPAGANVLTFGAGSRLTVL.

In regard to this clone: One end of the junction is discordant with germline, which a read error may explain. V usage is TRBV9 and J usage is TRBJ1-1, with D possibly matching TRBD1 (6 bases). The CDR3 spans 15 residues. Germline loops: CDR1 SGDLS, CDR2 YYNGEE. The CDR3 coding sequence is TGTGCCGGCAGCGTAGAGGCAGGGGCGAACACTGAAGCTTTCTTT. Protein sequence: CAGSVEAGANTEAFF.

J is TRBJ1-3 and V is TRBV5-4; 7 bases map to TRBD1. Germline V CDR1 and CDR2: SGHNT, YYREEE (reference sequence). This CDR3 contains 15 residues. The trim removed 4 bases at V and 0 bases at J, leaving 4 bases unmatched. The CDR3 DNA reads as TGTGCCAGCAGCCCCGACAGGGACTCTGGAAACACCATATATTTT. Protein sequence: CASSPDRDSGNTIYF.

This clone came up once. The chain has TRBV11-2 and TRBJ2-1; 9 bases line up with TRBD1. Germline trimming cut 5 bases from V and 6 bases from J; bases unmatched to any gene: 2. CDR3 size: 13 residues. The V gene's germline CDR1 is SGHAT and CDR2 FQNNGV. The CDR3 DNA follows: TGTGCCAGCAGCCCGACAGGGGGCAATGAGCAGTTCTTC. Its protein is CASSPTGGNEQFF. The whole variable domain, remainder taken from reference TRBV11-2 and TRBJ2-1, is EAGVAQSPRYKIIEKRQSVAFWCNPISGHATLYWYQQILGQGPKLLIQFQNNGVVDDSQLPKDRFSAERLKGVDSTLKIQPAKLEDSAVYLCASSPTGGNEQFFGPGTRLTVL.

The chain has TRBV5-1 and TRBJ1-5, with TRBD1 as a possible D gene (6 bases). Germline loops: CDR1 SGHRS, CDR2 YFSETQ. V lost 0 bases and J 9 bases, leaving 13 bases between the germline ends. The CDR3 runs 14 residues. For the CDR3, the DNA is TGCGCCAGCAGCTTGGTAGGGGGGGAGAGGCCCCAGCATTTT. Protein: CASSLVGGERPQHF. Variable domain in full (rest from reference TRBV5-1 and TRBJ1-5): KAGVTQTPRYLIKTRGQQVTLSCSPISGHRSVSWYQQTPGQGLQFLFEYFSETQRNKGNFPGRFSGRQFSNSRSEMNVSTLELGDSALYLCASSLVGGERPQHFGDGTRLSIL.

The CDR3 DNA reads as TGTGCCAGCAGGCCCGGGACAGGAACGAACACTGAAGCTTTCTTT. This translates into CASRPGTGTNTEAFF. This chain links TRBV2 with TRBJ1-1; 8 bases map to TRBD1. This CDR3 spans 15 amino acids. V trimming: 6 bases; J trimming: 1 base; junction bases outside the gene matches: 7. Germline values: CDR1 SNHLY, CDR2 FYNNEI.

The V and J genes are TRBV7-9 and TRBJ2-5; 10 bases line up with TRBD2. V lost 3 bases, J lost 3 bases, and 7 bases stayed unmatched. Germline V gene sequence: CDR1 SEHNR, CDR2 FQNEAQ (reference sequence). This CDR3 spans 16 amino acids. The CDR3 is CASSLGSSGGKETQYF. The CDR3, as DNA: TGTGCCAGCAGCTTGGGGAGTAGCGGGGGGAAAGAGACCCAGTACTTC.

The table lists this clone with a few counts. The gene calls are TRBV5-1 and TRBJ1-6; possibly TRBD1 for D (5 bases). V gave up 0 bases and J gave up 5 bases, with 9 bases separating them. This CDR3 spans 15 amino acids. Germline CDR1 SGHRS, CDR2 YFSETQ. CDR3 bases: TGCGCCAGCAGCTTGGGGGGCGGAGATAATTCACCCCTCCACTTT. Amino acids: CASSLGGGDNSPLHF.

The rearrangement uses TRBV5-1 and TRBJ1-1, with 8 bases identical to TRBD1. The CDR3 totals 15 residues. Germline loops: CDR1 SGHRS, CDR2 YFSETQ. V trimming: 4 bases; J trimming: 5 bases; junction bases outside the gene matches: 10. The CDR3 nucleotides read TGCGCCAGCAGCCAAGACGGACAGGGTCGGACTGAAGCTTTCTTT. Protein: CASSQDGQGRTEAFF.